The T cell receptor beta chain under discussion was sequenced for a study of cytomegalovirus exposure and HLA in healthy donors. Overall study context: In an early release, HLA-typed donors contributed 80 million to 95 million unique TCR sequences. Study-level findings and limits: Most TCR sequences were seen very rarely across donors, but some public TCRs occurred in many.

This CDR3 is built from 14 residues. The germline V gene encodes CDR1 SQVTM and CDR2 ANQGSEA. This clone occurred a few times. The antigen remains unidentified. PCR was performed using 60 Vbeta and 13 Jbeta primers. Under the authors' procedure: The authors later counted around 80 million unique TCR beta chains, approximately 12 million of them shared. Measured with immunoSEQ multiplex PCR; TCRdb has only the in-frame clones, and not every one. The DNA gave D and trimming, while V, J and clone size come from that table. The sample holds about 100,000 clones; roughly 70% are singletons and the top ten take 10%.

The sequence was obtained from a man aged 50 or older in good health and CMV-seronegative. Sequencing used PBMCs. The gene calls are TRBV29-1 and TRBJ2-5; D uncertain. Judging by the DNA end, TRBJ2-7 fits better; the J call may be wrong. CDR3 amino acids: CSATAGSGSYEQYF. The CDR3 coding sequence is TGCAGCGCCACGGCCGGGTCCGGCTCCTACGAGCAGTACTTC.